This is a list of T cell receptor beta chains from one sample in a study of T cells in Graves' hyperthyroidism and ophthalmopathy. TCRdb redid the calling of the multiplex PCR reads with MiXCR, one entry per CDR3 protein. Of some 300,000 distinct CDR3 sequences detected, approximately 19% appear once; the ten largest clones hold 35% to 45%. Sequences were obtained from blood. The receptors stem from a man aged 45-60 years with Graves' ophthalmopathy. The CDR3 runs from the conserved cysteine through the conserved F or W. The D gene is left open where the match is weak. Only part of the rows carry a size: once, few, many, or a class if the clone is expanded.

TRBV7-7	TRBJ2-1	TRBD1	-	TGTGCTAGCAGCCCCTGGACAGGCGACAATGAGCAGTTCTTC	CASSPWTGDNEQFF
TRBV12-5	TRBJ2-5	-	few	TGTGCTAGTGGTTTGGGACCAGAGACCCAGTACTTC	CASGLGPETQYF
TRBV6-1	TRBJ2-7	-	-	TGTGCCAGCACCAAACTACCCAGACAGGTCGAGCAGTACTTC	CASTKLPRQVEQYF
TRBV7-9	TRBJ2-7	TRBD1	few	TGTGCCAGCAGCTCGCCTCAGGGGGCGGTAGGGGAGCAGTACTTC	CASSSPQGAVGEQYF
TRBV5-6	TRBJ2-7	-	many	TGTGCCAGCAGCTTGGCCTGGGGTGAGACCTACGAGCAGTACTTC	CASSLAWGETYEQYF
TRBV20-1	TRBJ2-6	-	few	TGCAGTGCTAGAGATGATTCAAAGGGAAGACAGCCTTTC	CSARDDSKGRQPF
TRBV6-1	TRBJ1-5	-	many	TGTGCCAGCAGTGCACTCGCCGATCAGCCCCAGCATTTT	CASSALADQPQHF
TRBV28	TRBJ2-7	-	many	TGTGCCAGCAGGGGTACCGGGACAACCCTCTACGAGCAGTACTTC	CASRGTGTTLYEQYF
TRBV6-1	TRBJ2-1	-	many	TGTGCCAGCAGTTACGACCCGCACTTGCGTGAGCAGTTCTTC	CASSYDPHLREQFF
TRBV28	TRBJ1-1	TRBD1	many	TGTGCCAGCATCGTCTACAGGGGGCGTAAGTTGGAAGCTTTCTTT	CASIVYRGRKLEAFF
TRBV30	TRBJ1-6	-	few	TGTGCCTGGAGTGCGACGTTCGATAATTCACCCCTCCACTTT	CAWSATFDNSPLHF
TRBV28	TRBJ1-3	TRBD1	-	TGTGCCACCTTACAGGGGTCGGGAAACACCATATATTTT	CATLQGSGNTIYF
TRBV20-1	TRBJ2-7	-	few	TGCAGTGCTAGAAATCCTGGAGGAGGCTCCTACGAGCAGTACTTC	CSARNPGGGSYEQYF
TRBV11-3	TRBJ2-2	-	many	TGTGCCAGCAGCTTAGATCTTTCGAACACCGGGGAGCTGTTTTTT	CASSLDLSNTGELFF
TRBV5-6	TRBJ2-7	TRBD1	-	TGTGCCAGCAGCTCAATTACAGGGGGCGATTACGAGCAGTACTTC	CASSSITGGDYEQYF
TRBV19	TRBJ2-5	TRBD2	-	TGTGCCACCCAGCGGGAGGGCTCGCAAGAGACCCAGTACTTC	CATQREGSQETQYF
TRBV6-2/TRBV6-3	TRBJ2-1	TRBD2	few	TGTGCCAGCAGGGTACTAGCGGGAAACGAGCAGTTCTTC	CASRVLAGNEQFF
TRBV2	TRBJ2-3	-	many	TGTGCCAGCAGTGAACCCCAGGGTATCACAGATACGCAGTATTTT	CASSEPQGITDTQYF
TRBV9	TRBJ2-1	TRBD2	-	TGTGCCAGCAGCGTAGCTTTAGGCGGGGGGGGGGAGCAGTTCTTC	CASSVALGGGGEQFF
TRBV5-1	TRBJ2-3	-	many	TGCGCCAGCAGCGGATCTAGCGAGAGCACAGATACGCAGTATTTT	CASSGSSESTDTQYF
TRBV7-9	TRBJ2-5	-	few	TGTGCCAGCAGCTTAGGGACATTCCAAGAGACCCAGTACTTC	CASSLGTFQETQYF
TRBV7-8	TRBJ2-7	-	many	TGTGCCAGCAGCTTTTCCGGGCTATCCTACGAGCAGTACTTC	CASSFSGLSYEQYF
TRBV3-1	TRBJ2-7	-	few	TGTGCCAGCAGCCATAGCCGCACATCCTACGAGCAGTACTTC	CASSHSRTSYEQYF
TRBV24-1	TRBJ2-1	-	many	TGTGCCACCAGTACGCGGGGCGGGACCTACAATGAGCAGTTCTTC	CATSTRGGTYNEQFF
TRBV6-2/TRBV6-3	TRBJ2-7	TRBD1	many	TGTGCCAGCAGTTACCGACAGGGATTCTACGAGCAGTACTTC	CASSYRQGFYEQYF
TRBV29-1	TRBJ1-1	TRBD1	many	TGCAGCGTGATGACAGGGGGCCGGGGCACTGAAGCTTTCTTT	CSVMTGGRGTEAFF
TRBV5-1	TRBJ2-2	TRBD2	many	TGCGCCAGCAGCTTGGAGGCTAGCGGGATCGGGGAGCTGTTTTTT	CASSLEASGIGELFF
TRBV2	TRBJ2-7	-	few	TGTGCCAGCAGTCAATGGAGGGGGTACGAGCAGTACTTC	CASSQWRGYEQYF
TRBV24-1	TRBJ2-1	TRBD1	few	TGTGCCACCAGTGATCCGGGACAGGGCCCCTTTAATGAGCAGTTCTTC	CATSDPGQGPFNEQFF
TRBV12-3/TRBV12-4	TRBJ2-1	-	-	TGTGCCAGCAGTCTTAACTCCGGGAACAATGAGCAGTTCTTC	CASSLNSGNNEQFF
TRBV18	TRBJ1-4	-	many	TGTGCCAGCTCAATCGACGGGAGGGGGAATGAAAAACTGTTTTTT	CASSIDGRGNEKLFF
TRBV25-1	TRBJ1-5	-	few	TGTGCCAGCAGGGGGGACGGGACCAATCAGCCCCAGCATTTT	CASRGDGTNQPQHF
TRBV12-3/TRBV12-4	TRBJ2-1	-	once	TGTGCCAGCAGTCGCCCACCCTGGAATGAGCAGTTCTTC	CASSRPPWNEQFF
TRBV29-1	TRBJ2-7	-	few	TGCAGCGTCCGGACCGGGATCCACGAGCAGTACTTC	CSVRTGIHEQYF
TRBV2	TRBJ2-5	TRBD1	many	TGTGCCAGCGAAGGACAGGGCAAAGAGACCCAGTACTTC	CASEGQGKETQYF
TRBV6-4	TRBJ2-3	TRBD2	-	TGTGCCAGCAGTGCGCTAGCGGGAGGGCCGACAGATACGCAGTATTTT	CASSALAGGPTDTQYF
TRBV11-2	TRBJ2-7	TRBD1	many	TGTGCCAGCTCCGGGACAGGGGCCCACGAGCAGTACTTC	CASSGTGAHEQYF
TRBV7-9	TRBJ2-3	TRBD2	many	TGTGCCAGCAGACCGACTAGCGGGAGGGCCTCAGGGACAGATACGCAGTATTTT	CASRPTSGRASGTDTQYF
TRBV20-1	TRBJ2-7	-	-	TGCAGTGCTAGATCATGGCAAAGCTCCTACGAGCAGTACTTC	CSARSWQSSYEQYF
TRBV12-3/TRBV12-4	TRBJ2-3	-	many	TGTGCCAGCAGTTTCACCGGTGGTACGCAGTATTTT	CASSFTGGTQYF
TRBV6-6	TRBJ2-4	-	-	TGTGCCAGCAGTTACTCCCAGGGTAGCCAGGGCCCGGCCAAAAACATTCAGTACTTC	CASSYSQGSQGPAKNIQYF
TRBV27	TRBJ1-2	TRBD1	many	TGTGCCAGCAGTTTAATGGGACAGGGGGCGTTCGGCTACACCTTC	CASSLMGQGAFGYTF
TRBV9	TRBJ2-5	TRBD2	-	TGTGCCAGCAGCTTCCTCGGGGCGGGAGAAGAAGAGACCCAGTACTTC	CASSFLGAGEEETQYF